Below, 20 T cell receptor beta chains from the same sample are listed, as sequenced in a study of T cell changes during pregnancy in multiple sclerosis. Some clones are missing from TCRdb's copy, which holds only in-frame ones; the method was immunoSEQ multiplex PCR. The profile shows 90,000 or so clones, 94% of them singletons. The sample here was peripheral blood, taken after pregnancy. These receptors were collected from a female donor in good health, enrolled as a control in a pregnancy study.

This chain links TRBV11-2 with TRBJ1-4; 7 bases align to TRBD1. V trimming: 4 bases; J trimming: 7 bases; junction bases outside the gene matches: 15. CDR3 length equals 17 residues. The germline gives CDR1 SGHAT, CDR2 FQNNGV. The CDR3 DNA reads as TGTGCCAGCAGCTCCCTGGGCAGGGGGAGAGTTAGTGAAAAACTGTTTTTT. As protein: CASSSLGRGRVSEKLFF.

This chain joins TRBV19 and TRBJ1-1, with D possibly matching TRBD1 (6 bases). V lost 3 bases and J lost 5, with 16 bases in between. The CDR3 has 15 amino acids. From germline, CDR1 is LNHDA and CDR2 SQIVND (reference sequence). The CDR3 loop reads CASSMWWAGETEAFF. CDR3 nucleotides: TGTGCCAGTAGTATGTGGTGGGCAGGGGAGACTGAAGCTTTCTTT.

J is TRBJ2-1 and V is TRBV7-2; 7 positions match TRBD1. The CDR3 runs 14 residues. Germline loops: CDR1 SGHTA, CDR2 FQGNSA. Trimming took 5 bases from V and 9 from J; bases not matched to a gene: 10. DNA of the CDR3: TGTGCCAGCAGCCCTCGGGACAGAATGGGTGAGCAGTTCTTC. As protein: CASSPRDRMGEQFF. The variable domain in full, with the rest retrieved from reference TRBV7-2 and TRBJ2-1, is GAGVSQSPSNKVTEKGKDVELRCDPISGHTALYWYRQSLGQGLEFLIYFQGNSAPDKSGLPSDRFSAERTGGSVSTLTIQRTQQEDSAVYLCASSPRDRMGEQFFGPGTRLTVL.

This clone came up once. The chain joins TRBV6-5 to TRBJ2-5; 7 bases map to TRBD2. Germline CDR1 and CDR2: MNHEY and SVGAGI. This CDR3 comprises 14 residues. The ends lost 6 bases at V and 3 bases at J; junction bases unmatched: 7. The CDR3 sequence is CASRAGGEEETQYF. Written as DNA, the CDR3 is TGTGCCAGCAGGGCTGGGGGGGAGGAAGAGACCCAGTACTTC.

V and J are TRBV25-1 and TRBJ2-2; the match to TRBD1 covers 10 bases. This CDR3 contains 16 residues. Germline CDR1 and CDR2: MGHDK and SYGVNS. V dropped 1 base and J dropped 4; count of bases not matched to a gene: 3. The CDR3 spells CASSEWGQGSTGELFF. DNA of the CDR3: TGTGCCAGCAGTGAATGGGGACAGGGGAGCACCGGGGAGCTGTTTTTT.

The genes are TRBV19 and TRBJ2-3; a possible D gene is TRBD1 (5 bases). The CDR3 length is 15 residues. Germline V gene data show CDR1 as LNHDA and CDR2 as SQIVND (reference sequence). Trimming pared 2 bases from V and 0 bases from J, leaving 9 bases between. Written as DNA, the CDR3 is TGTGCCAGTAGTATAAGGGGTACTAGCACAGATACGCAGTATTTT. As protein: CASSIRGTSTDTQYF. Variable domain in full (rest from reference TRBV19 and TRBJ2-3): DGGITQSPKYLFRKEGQNVTLSCEQNLNHDAMYWYRQDPGQGLRLIYYSQIVNDFQKGDIAEGYSVSREKKESFPLTVTSAQKNPTAFYLCASSIRGTSTDTQYFGPGTRLTVL.

This chain joins TRBV29-1 and TRBJ2-3; D is undetermined. V gave up 3 bases and J gave up 3 bases, with 10 bases separating them. CDR3 length: 13 amino acids. Germline loops: CDR1 SQVTM, CDR2 ANQGSEA. CDR3 sequence (DNA): TGCAGCGTTGAGAGGCAGTCAACAGATACGCAGTATTTT. This sequence encodes CSVERQSTDTQYF.

CDR3 region: CSADGTSEQYF. In DNA form, the CDR3 reads TGCAGTGCTGATGGGACATCCGAGCAGTACTTC. This chain connects TRBV20-1 to TRBJ2-7; D may be TRBD1 (6 bases). V lost 5 bases and J lost 6, with 11 bases in between. CDR1 is DFQATT and CDR2 is SNEGSKA in the germline V gene (reference sequence). This CDR3 region has 11 residues.

This clone appeared once. The rearrangement joins TRBV5-4 to TRBJ2-7; 9 bases align to TRBD2. The CDR3 runs 15 residues. The V gene's germline CDR1 is SGHNT and CDR2 YYREEE (reference sequence). With 3 bases clipped from V and 4 bases from J, the junction kept 8 bases outside the gene matches. The CDR3 sequence is CASSSEGGRAYEQYF. Here the CDR3 DNA reads TGTGCCAGCAGCTCCGAGGGCGGGAGGGCTTACGAGCAGTACTTC.

The rearrangement links TRBV6-5 to TRBJ1-2, with unresolved D. Deletions cut 5 bases from V and 0 bases from J, with 13 bases between. This CDR3 has 15 amino acids. Per the germline V gene, CDR1 is MNHEY and CDR2 is SVGAGI. CDR3 in amino acids: CASSRETRSNYGYTF. The CDR3 nucleotides read TGTGCCAGCAGTAGGGAGACAAGGTCTAACTATGGCTACACCTTC.

V usage is TRBV10-3 and J usage is TRBJ2-7, with D possibly matching TRBD2 (5 bases). This CDR3 comprises 13 residues. The V and J ends lost 0 bases and 4 bases respectively, with 7 bases between them. CDR1 and CDR2 (germline): ENHRY, SYGVKD. CDR3 region: CAISESRGYEQYF. The CDR3 bases are TGTGCCATCAGTGAGTCGAGAGGGTACGAGCAGTACTTC.

V and J are TRBV5-6 and TRBJ1-1; maybe TRBD1 (5 bases). CDR3 length: 15 amino acids. From germline, CDR1 is SGHDT and CDR2 YYEEEE. V lost 2 bases, J lost 1 base, and 12 bases lay in between. CDR3 protein: CASSFLRVTNTEAFF. In DNA form, the CDR3 reads TGTGCCAGCAGCTTCCTCAGGGTCACGAACACTGAAGCTTTCTTT.

The table lists this clone with a count of one. The V and J genes are TRBV28 and TRBJ2-3; D unresolved. Germline V gene lookup returns CDR1 MDHEN and CDR2 SYDVKM. The V and J ends lost 2 bases and 6 bases respectively, with 15 bases between them. This CDR3 spans 15 amino acids. The DNA for the CDR3 is TGTGCCAGCAGTTTAGGGCAGCACCCACCCGATACGCAGTATTTT. It yields the protein CASSLGQHPPDTQYF.

This chain uses TRBV19 with TRBJ1-1; D may be TRBD1 (5 bases). Germline CDR1 LNHDA, CDR2 SQIVND (reference sequence). The CDR3 is 14 amino acids. The V gene lost 7 bases and the J gene lost 4 bases, with 16 bases spanning the gap. CDR3 amino acids: CASTISNGGTEAFF. The CDR3 DNA reads TGTGCCAGTACCATATCAAACGGGGGCACTGAAGCTTTCTTT.

This chain's CDR3 is CASSFQDRAGQPQHF. In DNA, the CDR3 is TGTGCCAGCAGTTTCCAAGACAGGGCAGGGCAGCCCCAGCATTTT. This chain uses TRBV6-1 with TRBJ1-5, with 7 bases fitting TRBD1. V dropped 5 bases and J dropped 7; count of bases not matched to a gene: 11. Germline CDR1 reads MNHNS; CDR2 reads SASEGT. This CDR3 contains 15 residues.

J is TRBJ2-7 and V is TRBV9, with 10 bases fitting TRBD2. CDR1 is SGDLS, CDR2 YYNGEE, per germline. Germline trimming cut 0 bases from V and 2 bases from J; bases unmatched to any gene: 2. The CDR3 runs to 15 residues. CDR3 DNA: TGTGCCAGCAGCGTAGGGACTAGCGGAACCTACGAGCAGTACTTC. Its protein is CASSVGTSGTYEQYF.

The V call is TRBV27, the J call TRBJ2-7, with 9 bases fitting TRBD1. The CDR3 extends over 16 amino acids. V trimming: 0 bases; J trimming: 2 bases; junction bases outside the gene matches: 5. CDR1 is MNHEY, CDR2 SMNVEV, per germline (reference sequence). The CDR3 DNA reads TGTGCCAGCAGTTTATCGGTCGGGGACAGGGCCTACGAGCAGTACTTC. Translating gives CASSLSVGDRAYEQYF.

V gene TRBV19 combines with J gene TRBJ2-5; 8 bases map to TRBD2. The V and J ends lost 5 bases and 2 bases, in that order; junction bases with no gene match: 7. This CDR3 has 15 residues. Germline CDR1 is LNHDA and CDR2 is SQIVND (reference sequence). The CDR3 protein is CASSSTERGQETQYF. The CDR3 coding sequence is TGTGCCAGTAGTTCAACCGAGCGGGGGCAAGAGACCCAGTACTTC.

This sequence joins TRBV7-2 and TRBJ1-5; tentatively, D is TRBD1 (6 bases). V dropped 5 bases and J dropped 7 bases, with 15 bases sitting between them. Germline CDR1 and CDR2: SGHTA and FQGNSA. This CDR3 comprises 14 residues. CDR3 amino acids: CASSPEGGPQPQHF. The CDR3 DNA sequence: TGTGCCAGCAGCCCTGAGGGGGGGCCCCAGCCCCAGCATTTT.

The genes are TRBV5-1 and TRBJ1-5; D is undetermined. The CDR3 is 15 amino acids. V was clipped by 5 bases and J by 0 bases, with 12 bases between them. Germline V gene sequence: CDR1 SGHRS, CDR2 YFSETQ. The DNA for the CDR3 is TGCGCCAGCAGAGATGGGAGCAGTAGCAATCAGCCCCAGCATTTT. It codes for CASRDGSSSNQPQHF.